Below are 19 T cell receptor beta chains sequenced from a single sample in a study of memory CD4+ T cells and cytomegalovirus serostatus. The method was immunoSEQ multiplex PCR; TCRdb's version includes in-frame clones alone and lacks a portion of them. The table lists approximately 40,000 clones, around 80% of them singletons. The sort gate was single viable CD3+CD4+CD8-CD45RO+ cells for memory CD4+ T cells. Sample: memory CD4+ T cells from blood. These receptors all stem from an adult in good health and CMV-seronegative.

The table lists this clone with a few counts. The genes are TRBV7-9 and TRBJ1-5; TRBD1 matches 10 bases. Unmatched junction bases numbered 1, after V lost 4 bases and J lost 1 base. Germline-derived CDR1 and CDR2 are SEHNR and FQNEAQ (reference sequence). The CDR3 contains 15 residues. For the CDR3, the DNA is TGTGCCAGCAGCTGGGGACAGGGGAGCAATCAGCCCCAGCATTTT. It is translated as CASSWGQGSNQPQHF.

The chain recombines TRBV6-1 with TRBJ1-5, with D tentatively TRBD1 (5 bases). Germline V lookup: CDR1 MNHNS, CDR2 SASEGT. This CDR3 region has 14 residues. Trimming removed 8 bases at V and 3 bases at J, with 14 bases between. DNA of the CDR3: TGTGCCAGCCAGCCAGGGATTCTCAATCAGCCCCAGCATTTT. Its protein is CASQPGILNQPQHF.

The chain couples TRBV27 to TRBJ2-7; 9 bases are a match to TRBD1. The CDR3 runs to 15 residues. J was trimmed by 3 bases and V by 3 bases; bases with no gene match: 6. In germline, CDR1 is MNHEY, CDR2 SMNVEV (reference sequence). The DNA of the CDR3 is TGTGCCAGCAGTTTCACGGACAGGGGAGACTACGAGCAGTACTTC. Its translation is CASSFTDRGDYEQYF.

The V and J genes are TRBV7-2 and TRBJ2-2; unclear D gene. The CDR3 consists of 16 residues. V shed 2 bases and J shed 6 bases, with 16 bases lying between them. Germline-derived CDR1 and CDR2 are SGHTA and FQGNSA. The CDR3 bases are TGTGCCAGCAGCTTACTACAGATACGACCGCCCGGGGAGCTGTTTTTT. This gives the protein CASSLLQIRPPGELFF.

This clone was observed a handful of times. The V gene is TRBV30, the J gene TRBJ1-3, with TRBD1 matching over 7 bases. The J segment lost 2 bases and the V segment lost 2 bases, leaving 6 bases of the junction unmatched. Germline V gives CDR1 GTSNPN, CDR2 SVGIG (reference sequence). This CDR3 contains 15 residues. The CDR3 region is CAWSLDRDTGNTIYF. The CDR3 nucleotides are TGTGCCTGGAGTCTAGACAGGGACACTGGAAACACCATATATTTT.

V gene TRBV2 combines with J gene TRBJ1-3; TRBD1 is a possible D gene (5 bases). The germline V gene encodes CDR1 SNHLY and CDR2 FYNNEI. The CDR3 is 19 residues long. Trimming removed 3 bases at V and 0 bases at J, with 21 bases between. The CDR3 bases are TGTGCCAGCAGTGAGAGGTTGACAGTGAGGATCATCTCTGGAAACACCATATATTTT. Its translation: CASSERLTVRIISGNTIYF.

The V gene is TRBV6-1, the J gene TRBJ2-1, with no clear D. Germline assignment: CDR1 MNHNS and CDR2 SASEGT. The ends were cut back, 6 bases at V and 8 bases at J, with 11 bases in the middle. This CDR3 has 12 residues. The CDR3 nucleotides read TGTGCCAGCAGCTTAAAGGGCCATGAGCAGTTCTTC. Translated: CASSLKGHEQFF.

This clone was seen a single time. CDR3 sequence reads: CASSLIWGDYGYTF. The CDR3 bases are TGTGCCAGCAGTTTAATATGGGGGGACTATGGCTACACCTTC. This chain joins TRBV27 and TRBJ1-2; D might be TRBD1 (5 bases). Deletions cut 2 bases from V and 3 bases from J, with 10 bases between. The CDR3 loop spans 14 amino acids. Germline CDR1 and CDR2: MNHEY and SMNVEV (reference sequence).

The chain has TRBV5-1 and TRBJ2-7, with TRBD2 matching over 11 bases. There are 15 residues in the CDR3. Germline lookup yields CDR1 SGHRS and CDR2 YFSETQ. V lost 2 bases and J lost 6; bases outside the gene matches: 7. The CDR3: CASSLLAGDLSEQYF. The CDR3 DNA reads TGCGCCAGCAGCTTACTAGCGGGAGATCTCAGCGAGCAGTACTTC.

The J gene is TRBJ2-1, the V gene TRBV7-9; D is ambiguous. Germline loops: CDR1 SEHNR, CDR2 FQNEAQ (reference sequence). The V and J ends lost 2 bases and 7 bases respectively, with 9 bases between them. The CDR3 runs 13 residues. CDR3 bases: TGTGCCAGCAGCTTAAATCCGCTAAATGAGCAGTTCTTC. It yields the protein CASSLNPLNEQFF.

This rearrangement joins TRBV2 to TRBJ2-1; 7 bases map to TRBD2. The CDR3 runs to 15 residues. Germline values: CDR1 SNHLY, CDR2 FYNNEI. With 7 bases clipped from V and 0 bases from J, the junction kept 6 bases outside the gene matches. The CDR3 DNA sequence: TGTGCCAGCAAAAGGGGCGGGAGCTCCTACAATGAGCAGTTCTTC. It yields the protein CASKRGGSSYNEQFF.

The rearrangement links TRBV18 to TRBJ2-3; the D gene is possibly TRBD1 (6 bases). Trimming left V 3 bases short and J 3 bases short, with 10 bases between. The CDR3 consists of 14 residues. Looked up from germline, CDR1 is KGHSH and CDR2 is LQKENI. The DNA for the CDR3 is TGTGCCAGCTCACCGGGGGCAGGGACAGATACGCAGTATTTT. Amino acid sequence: CASSPGAGTDTQYF.

For the CDR3, the DNA is TGTGCCAGCAGAAGGACTAGCGGCTGGGTGTCCTCCTACAATGAGCAGTTCTTC. Its translation: CASRRTSGWVSSYNEQFF. This chain connects TRBV28 to TRBJ2-1; 10 bases are a match to TRBD2. There are 18 residues in the CDR3. J gave up 0 bases and V 6 bases, and 11 bases lay outside the gene matches. CDR1 MDHEN and CDR2 SYDVKM come from the germline V gene. Based on the CDR3 plus reference TRBV28 and TRBJ2-1, the full variable domain is DVKVTQSSRYLVKRTGEKVFLECVQDMDHENMFWYRQDPGLGLRLIYFSYDVKMKEKGDIPEGYSVSREKKERFSLILESASTNQTSMYLCASRRTSGWVSSYNEQFFGPGTRLTVL.

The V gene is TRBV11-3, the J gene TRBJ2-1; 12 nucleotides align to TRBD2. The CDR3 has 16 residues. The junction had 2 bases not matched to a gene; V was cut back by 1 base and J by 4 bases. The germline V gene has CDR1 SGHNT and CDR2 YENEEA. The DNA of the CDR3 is TGTGCCAGCAGCTTAGGTCTAGCGGGAGGGTACAATGAGCAGTTCTTC. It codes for CASSLGLAGGYNEQFF.

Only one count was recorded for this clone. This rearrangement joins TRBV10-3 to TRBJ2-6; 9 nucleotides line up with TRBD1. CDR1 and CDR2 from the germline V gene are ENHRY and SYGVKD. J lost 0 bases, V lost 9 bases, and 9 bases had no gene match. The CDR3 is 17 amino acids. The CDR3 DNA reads TGTGCCATAGACTCAGGGACAGGGATCTCTGGGGCCAACGTCCTGACTTTC. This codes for CAIDSGTGISGANVLTF.

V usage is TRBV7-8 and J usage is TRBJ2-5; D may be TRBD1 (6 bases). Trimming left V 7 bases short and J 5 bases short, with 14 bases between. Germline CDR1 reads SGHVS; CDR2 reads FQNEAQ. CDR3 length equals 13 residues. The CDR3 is CASIQGRQETQYF. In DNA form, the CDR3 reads TGTGCCAGCATACAGGGACGGCAGGAGACCCAGTACTTC.

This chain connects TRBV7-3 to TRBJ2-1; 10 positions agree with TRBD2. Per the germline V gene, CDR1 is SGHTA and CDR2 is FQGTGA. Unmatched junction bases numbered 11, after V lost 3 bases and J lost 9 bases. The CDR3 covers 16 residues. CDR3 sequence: CASSFAGTSETSEQFF. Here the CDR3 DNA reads TGTGCCAGCAGCTTCGCCGGGACTAGCGAAACTAGTGAGCAGTTCTTC.

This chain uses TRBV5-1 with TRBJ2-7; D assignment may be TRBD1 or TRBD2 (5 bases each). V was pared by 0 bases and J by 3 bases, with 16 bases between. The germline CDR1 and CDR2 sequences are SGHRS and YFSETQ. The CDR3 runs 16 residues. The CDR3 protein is CASSLDGPGQGYEQYF. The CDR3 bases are TGCGCCAGCAGCTTGGACGGGCCGGGGCAGGGCTACGAGCAGTACTTC.

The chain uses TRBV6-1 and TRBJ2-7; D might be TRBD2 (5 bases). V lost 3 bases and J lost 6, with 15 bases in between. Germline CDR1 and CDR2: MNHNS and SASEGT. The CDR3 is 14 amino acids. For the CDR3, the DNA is TGTGCCAGCAGTGAGGCCGGGGAACTAGTCGAGCAGTACTTC. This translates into CASSEAGELVEQYF.